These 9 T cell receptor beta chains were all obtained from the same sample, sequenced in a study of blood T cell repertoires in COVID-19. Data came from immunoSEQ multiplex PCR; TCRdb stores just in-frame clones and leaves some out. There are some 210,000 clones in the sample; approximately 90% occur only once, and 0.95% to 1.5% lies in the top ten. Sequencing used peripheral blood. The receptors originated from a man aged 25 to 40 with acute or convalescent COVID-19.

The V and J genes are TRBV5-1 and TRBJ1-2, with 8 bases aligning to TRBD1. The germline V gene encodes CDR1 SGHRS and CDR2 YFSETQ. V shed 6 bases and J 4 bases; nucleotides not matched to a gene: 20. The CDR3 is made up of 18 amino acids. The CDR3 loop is CASTPLSGQAVTSYGYTF. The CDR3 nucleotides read TGCGCCAGCACCCCCCTTTCGGGACAGGCTGTGACTAGCTATGGCTACACCTTC.

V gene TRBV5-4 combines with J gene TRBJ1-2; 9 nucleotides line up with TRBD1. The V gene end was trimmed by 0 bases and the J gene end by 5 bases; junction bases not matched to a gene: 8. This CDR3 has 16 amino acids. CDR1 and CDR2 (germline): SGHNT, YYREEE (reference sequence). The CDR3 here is CASSLAMGQGGYGYTF. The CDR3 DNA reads TGTGCCAGCAGCTTGGCGATGGGACAGGGTGGTTATGGCTACACCTTC.

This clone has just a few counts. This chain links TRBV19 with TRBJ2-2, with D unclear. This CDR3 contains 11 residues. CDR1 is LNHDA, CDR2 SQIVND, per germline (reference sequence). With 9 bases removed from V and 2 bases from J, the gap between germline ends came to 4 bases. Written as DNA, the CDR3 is TGTGCCAGCTATAACACCGGGGAGCTGTTTTTT. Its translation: CASYNTGELFF.

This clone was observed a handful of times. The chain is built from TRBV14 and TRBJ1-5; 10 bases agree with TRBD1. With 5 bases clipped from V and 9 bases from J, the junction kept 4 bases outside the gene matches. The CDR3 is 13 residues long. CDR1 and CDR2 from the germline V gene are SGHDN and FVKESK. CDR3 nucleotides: TGTGCCAGCAGCATCGGGACAGGGGCGCCCCAGCATTTT. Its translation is CASSIGTGAPQHF. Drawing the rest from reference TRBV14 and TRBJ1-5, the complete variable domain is EAGVTQFPSHSVIEKGQTVTLRCDPISGHDNLYWYRRVMGKEIKFLLHFVKESKQDESGMPNNRFLAERTGGTYSTLKVQPAELEDSGVYFCASSIGTGAPQHFGDGTRLSIL.

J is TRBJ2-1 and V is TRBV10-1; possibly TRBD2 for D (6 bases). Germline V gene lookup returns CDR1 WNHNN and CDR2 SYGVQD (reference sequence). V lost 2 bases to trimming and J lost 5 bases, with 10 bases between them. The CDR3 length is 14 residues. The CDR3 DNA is TGCGCCAGCAGTGAGGGACTAACTAACAATGAGCAGTTCTTC. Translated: CASSEGLTNNEQFF.

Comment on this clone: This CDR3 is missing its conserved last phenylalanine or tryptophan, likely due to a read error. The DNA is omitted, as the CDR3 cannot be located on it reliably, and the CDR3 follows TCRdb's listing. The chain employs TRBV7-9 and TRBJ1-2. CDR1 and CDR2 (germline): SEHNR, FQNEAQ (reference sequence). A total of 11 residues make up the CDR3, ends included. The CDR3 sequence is CASSRVGVWWI.

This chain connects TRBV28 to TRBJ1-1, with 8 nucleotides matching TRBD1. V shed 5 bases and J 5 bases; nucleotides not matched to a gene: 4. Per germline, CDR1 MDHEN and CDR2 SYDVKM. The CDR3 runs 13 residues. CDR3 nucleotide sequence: TGTGCCAGCAGTCCAGGGGGCATAACTGAAGCTTTCTTT. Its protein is CASSPGGITEAFF.

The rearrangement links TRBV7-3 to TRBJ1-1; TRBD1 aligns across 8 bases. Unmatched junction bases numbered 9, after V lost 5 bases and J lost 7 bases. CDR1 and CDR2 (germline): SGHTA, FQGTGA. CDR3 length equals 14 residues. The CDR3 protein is CASSRTGFIGEAFF. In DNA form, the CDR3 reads TGTGCCAGCAGCCGGACAGGGTTTATTGGTGAAGCTTTCTTT.

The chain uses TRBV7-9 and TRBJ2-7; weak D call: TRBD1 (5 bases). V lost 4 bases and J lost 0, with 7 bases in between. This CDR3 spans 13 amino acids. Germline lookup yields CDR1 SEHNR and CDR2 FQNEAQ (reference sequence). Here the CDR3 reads CASSSTVSYEQYF. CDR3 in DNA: TGTGCCAGCAGCTCGACAGTCTCCTACGAGCAGTACTTC.